The present TCR beta chain was sequenced within a study of OX40 agonist ivuxolimab in advanced cancers. Study-wide background: One hepatocellular carcinoma and two cutaneous melanoma patients partially responded.

As for this clone: Antigen unknown.

V lost 3 bases, J lost 2 bases, and 10 bases lay in between. CDR1 is MNHEY and CDR2 is SMNVEV in the germline V gene (reference sequence). This CDR3 has 14 residues. Only in-frame clones appear in the TCRdb table, and some are missing; sequencing was by immunoSEQ multiplex PCR. The table has some 72,000 clones, 92% seen once; the top ten hold nearly 0.55%. General study findings and limits: What antigens the expanded peripheral T cells recognized was never established.

The TCR sequence derives from an adult with an advanced solid tumor such as melanoma, head and neck, liver or kidney cancer. The sequenced sample was CD4+ or CD8+ T cells sorted from blood, obtained in a trial of the OX40 agonist ivuxolimab. The chain employs TRBV27 and TRBJ1-2; D is unclear. As DNA, the CDR3 is TGTGCCAGCAGTTTTGCAGAGTCCAACTATGGCTACACCTTC. It is translated as CASSFAESNYGYTF.